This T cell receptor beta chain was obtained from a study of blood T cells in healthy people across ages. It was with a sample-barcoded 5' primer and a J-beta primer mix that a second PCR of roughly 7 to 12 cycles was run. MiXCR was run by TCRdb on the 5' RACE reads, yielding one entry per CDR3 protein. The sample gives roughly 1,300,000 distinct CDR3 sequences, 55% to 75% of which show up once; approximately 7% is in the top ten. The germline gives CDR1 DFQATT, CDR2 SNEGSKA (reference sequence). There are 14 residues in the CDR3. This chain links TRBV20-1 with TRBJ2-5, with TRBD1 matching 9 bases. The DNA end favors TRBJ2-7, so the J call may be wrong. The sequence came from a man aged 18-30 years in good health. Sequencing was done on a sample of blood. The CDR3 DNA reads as TGCAGTGCTAGACTCACAGGGGGCCTCTACGAGCAGTACTTC. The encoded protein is CSARLTGGLYEQYF.